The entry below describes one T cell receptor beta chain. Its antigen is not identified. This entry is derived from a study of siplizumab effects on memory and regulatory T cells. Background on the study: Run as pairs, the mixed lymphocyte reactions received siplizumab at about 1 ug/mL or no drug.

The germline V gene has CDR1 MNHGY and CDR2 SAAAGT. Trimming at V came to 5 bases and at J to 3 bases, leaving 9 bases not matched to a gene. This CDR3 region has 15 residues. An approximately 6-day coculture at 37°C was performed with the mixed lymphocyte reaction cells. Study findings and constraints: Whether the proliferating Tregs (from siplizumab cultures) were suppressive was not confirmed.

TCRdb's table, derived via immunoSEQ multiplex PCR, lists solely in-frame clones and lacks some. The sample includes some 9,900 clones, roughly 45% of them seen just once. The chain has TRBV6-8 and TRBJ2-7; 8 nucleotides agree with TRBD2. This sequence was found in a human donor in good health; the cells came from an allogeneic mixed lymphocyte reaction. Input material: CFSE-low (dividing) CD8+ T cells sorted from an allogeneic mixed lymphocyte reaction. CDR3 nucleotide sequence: TGTGCCAGCAGTCCCTCGGGGGGGAGTAACTACGAGCAGTACTTC. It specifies CASSPSGGSNYEQYF.